The 14 T cell receptor beta chains presented below share a single source sample, sequenced in a study of cytomegalovirus exposure and HLA in healthy donors. Primers for the PCR totalled 60 Vbeta and 13 Jbeta. TCRdb keeps only in-frame clones here, not all; method: immunoSEQ multiplex PCR. This sample's table has some 110,000 clones. Specimen: PBMCs. The source is a man aged 30 to 45 in good health and CMV-seronegative.

The genes are TRBV7-2 and TRBJ2-4, with 8 positions matching TRBD2. Germline V CDR1 and CDR2: SGHTA, FQGNSA. The V segment lost 3 bases and the J segment 8 bases; nucleotides outside the gene matches: 6. The CDR3 extends over 14 amino acids. CDR3 DNA: TGTGCCAGCAGCTTGTATAGCGGGGTTGACATTCAGTACTTC. Translated: CASSLYSGVDIQYF.

The chain has TRBV5-4 and TRBJ2-7, with 11 bases identical to TRBD2. Germline CDR1 reads SGHNT; CDR2 reads YYREEE (reference sequence). The V and J ends lost 1 base and 0 bases, in that order; junction bases with no gene match: 6. The CDR3 runs 17 residues. The CDR3 bases are TGTGCCAGCAGCTTGACTCGGACTAGCGGGTACTCCTACGAGCAGTACTTC. Amino acid sequence: CASSLTRTSGYSYEQYF.

The gene calls are TRBV5-1 and TRBJ2-7, with D hard to call. The CDR3 consists of 12 residues. Trimming took off 0 bases at V and 2 bases at J, with 3 bases between the two ends. CDR1 and CDR2 (germline): SGHRS, YFSETQ. The CDR3 sequence is CASSLDTYEQYF. CDR3 sequence (DNA): TGCGCCAGCAGCTTGGACACCTACGAGCAGTACTTC.

The chain couples TRBV10-3 to TRBJ2-2; D perhaps matches TRBD2 (6 bases). CDR1 and CDR2 from the germline V gene are ENHRY and SYGVKD. The V gene lost 9 bases and the J gene lost 0 bases, with 11 bases spanning the gap. This CDR3 region has 14 residues. DNA for the CDR3: TGTGCCATTTTAGGGACTCCGAACACCGGGGAGCTGTTTTTT. Translation gives CAILGTPNTGELFF.

This rearrangement joins TRBV29-1 to TRBJ1-1; unclear D gene. The germline CDR1 and CDR2 sequences are SQVTM and ANQGSEA. V was shortened by 3 bases and J by 11 bases, with 19 bases between the two germline ends. This CDR3 has 13 residues. The CDR3 loop reads CSVDGTWEAGAFF. The CDR3 DNA follows: TGCAGCGTTGATGGAACATGGGAGGCGGGGGCTTTCTTT. Variable domain in full (rest from reference TRBV29-1 and TRBJ1-1): SAVISQKPSRDICQRGTSLTIQCQVDSQVTMMFWYRQQPGQSLTLIATANQGSEATYESGFVIDKFPISRPNLTFSTLTVSNMSPEDSSIYLCSVDGTWEAGAFFGQGTRLTVV.

This chain connects TRBV19 to TRBJ1-5, with TRBD1 identical over 9 bases. From germline, CDR1 is LNHDA and CDR2 SQIVND (reference sequence). The CDR3 has 16 residues. The junction had 10 bases not matched to a gene; V was cut back by 5 bases and J by 5 bases. For the CDR3, the DNA is TGTGCCAGTAGTTCTCTACAGGGGGCGCTGGATCAGCCCCAGCATTTT. Its translation: CASSSLQGALDQPQHF.

J is TRBJ2-7 and V is TRBV6-5, with 7 bases matching TRBD1. This CDR3 region has 13 residues. V was clipped by 6 bases and J by 3 bases; unmatched bases: 5. Looked up from germline, CDR1 is MNHEY and CDR2 is SVGAGI. For the CDR3, the DNA is TGTGCCAGCAGGCCGGGACAGATCTACGAGCAGTACTTC. Translated, it gives CASRPGQIYEQYF.

CDR3 nucleotides: TGTGCCAGCACCGACAGGGTCAGATACGAGCAGTACTTC. Protein product: CASTDRVRYEQYF. This chain uses TRBV28 with TRBJ2-7; the match to TRBD1 covers 7 bases. This CDR3 contains 13 residues. J gave up 4 bases and V 7 bases, and 7 bases lay outside the gene matches. The V gene's germline CDR1 is MDHEN and CDR2 SYDVKM.

The CDR3 bases are TGTGCCAGCAGCTTGGGGACTAGCGGGGGAATCGCGGAGACCCAGTACTTC. It yields the protein CASSLGTSGGIAETQYF. V and J are TRBV5-8 and TRBJ2-5; 13 nucleotides line up with TRBD2. Germline CDR1 SGHTS, CDR2 YDEGEE. Unmatched junction bases numbered 7, after V lost 0 bases and J lost 5 bases. The CDR3 length is 17 residues.

The chain links TRBV11-2 to TRBJ2-5; D is uncertain. The CDR3 runs 13 residues. V was pared by 3 bases and J by 5 bases, with 10 bases between. Germline lookup yields CDR1 SGHAT and CDR2 FQNNGV. The CDR3 is CASSFSGFETQYF. CDR3 in DNA: TGTGCCAGCAGCTTTTCAGGATTTGAGACCCAGTACTTC.

As to this clone: Other DNA variants within this sample encode the same CDR3. V and J are TRBV6-5 and TRBJ2-7; TRBD1 agrees at 8 bases. Germline values: CDR1 MNHEY, CDR2 SVGAGI. J was trimmed by 1 base and V by 5 bases; bases with no gene match: 4. This CDR3 has 14 amino acids. CDR3 nucleotides: TGTGCCAGCAGTGTGACAGGGGAATCCTACGAGCAGTACTTC. This gives the protein CASSVTGESYEQYF.

This sequence joins TRBV27 and TRBJ1-6; the D is unclear. Germline values: CDR1 MNHEY, CDR2 SMNVEV (reference sequence). The CDR3 runs 16 residues. The V and J ends lost 3 bases and 1 base respectively, with 10 bases between them. As DNA, the CDR3 is TGTGCCAGCAGTTTTGAGCCGCCATCCTATAATTCACCCCTCCACTTT. It translates to CASSFEPPSYNSPLHF.

This chain connects TRBV11-2 to TRBJ1-1; 11 bases map to TRBD1. This CDR3 is 18 amino acids long. Germline assignment: CDR1 SGHAT and CDR2 FQNNGV. V lost 4 bases, J lost 1 base, and 11 bases stayed unmatched. In nucleotides, the CDR3 is TGTGCCAGCAGCTACGACCTCTCCGGACAGGGGGCGAACACTGAAGCTTTCTTT. Its protein product is CASSYDLSGQGANTEAFF.

The chain is built from TRBV2 and TRBJ1-1; D is unclear. The CDR3 runs 13 residues. V was trimmed by 7 bases and J by 0 bases, leaving 9 bases between them. Germline lookup yields CDR1 SNHLY and CDR2 FYNNEI. This CDR3 reads CASIPRLNTEAFF. CDR3 sequence (DNA): TGTGCCAGCATCCCCAGGTTGAACACTGAAGCTTTCTTT.